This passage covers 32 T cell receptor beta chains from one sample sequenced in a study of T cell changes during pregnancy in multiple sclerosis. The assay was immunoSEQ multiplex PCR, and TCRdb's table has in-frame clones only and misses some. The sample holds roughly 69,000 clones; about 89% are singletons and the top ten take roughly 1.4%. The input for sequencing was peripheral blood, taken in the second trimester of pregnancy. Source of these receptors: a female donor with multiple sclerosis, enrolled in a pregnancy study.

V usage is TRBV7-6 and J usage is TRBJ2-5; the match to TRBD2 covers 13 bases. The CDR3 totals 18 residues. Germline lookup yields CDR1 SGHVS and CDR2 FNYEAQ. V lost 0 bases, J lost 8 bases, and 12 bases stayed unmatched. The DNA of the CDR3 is TGTGCCAGCAGCTTAGCCCAGGGACTAGCGGGACCTCTGAGAACCCAGTACTTC. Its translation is CASSLAQGLAGPLRTQYF.

The CDR3 coding sequence is TGTGCCAGCAGTGTCGGGACTAGCGGGAGTAATGAGCAGTTCTTC. Its protein product is CASSVGTSGSNEQFF. The chain employs TRBV28 and TRBJ2-1, with 14 bases aligning to TRBD2. The ends lost 5 bases at V and 7 bases at J; junction bases unmatched: 4. This CDR3 is 15 amino acids long. The germline gives CDR1 MDHEN, CDR2 SYDVKM.

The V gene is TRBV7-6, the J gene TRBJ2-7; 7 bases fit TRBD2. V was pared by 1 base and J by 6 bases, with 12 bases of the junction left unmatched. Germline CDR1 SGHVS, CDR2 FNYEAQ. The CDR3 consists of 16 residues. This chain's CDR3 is CASSLGQGWTSSEQYF. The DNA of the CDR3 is TGTGCCAGCAGCTTAGGACAAGGCTGGACTAGTTCCGAGCAGTACTTC.

CDR3 sequence reads: CASSLTLGGRGQYNEQFF. CDR3 nucleotide sequence: TGTGCCAGCAGCTTAACCCTAGGAGGCAGAGGACAGTACAATGAGCAGTTCTTC. This chain uses TRBV7-3 with TRBJ2-1; possibly TRBD1 for D (6 bases). Germline CDR1 is SGHTA and CDR2 is FQGTGA. The V end was cut by 0 bases, the J end by 4 bases, with 19 bases between. The CDR3 runs to 18 residues.

The CDR3 here is CASSPWSGGLYGYTF. In nucleotides, the CDR3 is TGTGCCAGCAGCCCCTGGTCCGGGGGTCTCTATGGCTACACCTTC. The V call is TRBV21-1, the J call TRBJ1-2. TRBV21-1 is flagged as a pseudogene. This CDR3 region has 15 residues.

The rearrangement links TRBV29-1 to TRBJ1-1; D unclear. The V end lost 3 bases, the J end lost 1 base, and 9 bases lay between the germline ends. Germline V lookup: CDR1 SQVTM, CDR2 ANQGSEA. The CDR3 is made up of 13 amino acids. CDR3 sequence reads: CSVDCRENTEAFF. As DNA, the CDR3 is TGCAGCGTTGACTGCCGAGAGAACACTGAAGCTTTCTTT.

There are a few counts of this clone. CDR3 coding DNA: TGTGCCAGCTCGACCGGGACAGGGGGACAGAAACTGTTTTTT. This codes for CASSTGTGGQKLFF. The V and J genes are TRBV18 and TRBJ1-4, with 11 nucleotides matching TRBD1. This CDR3 is built from 14 residues. Germline V CDR1 and CDR2: KGHSH, LQKENI. The trim removed 6 bases at V and 11 bases at J, leaving 8 bases unmatched.

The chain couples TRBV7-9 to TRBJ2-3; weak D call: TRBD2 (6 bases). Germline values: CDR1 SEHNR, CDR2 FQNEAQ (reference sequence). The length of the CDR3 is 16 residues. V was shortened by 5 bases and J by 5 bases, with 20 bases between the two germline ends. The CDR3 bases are TGTGCCAGCAGCGCCAAGCCGGGACTTCGGAGAGATACGCAGTATTTT. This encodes CASSAKPGLRRDTQYF.

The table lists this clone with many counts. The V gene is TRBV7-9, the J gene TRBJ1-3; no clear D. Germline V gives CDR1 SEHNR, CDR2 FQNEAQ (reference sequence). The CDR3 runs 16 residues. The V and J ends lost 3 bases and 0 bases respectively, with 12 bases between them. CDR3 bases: TGTGCCAGCAGCTTCTCCGGACTATACTCTGGAAACACCATATATTTT. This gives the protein CASSFSGLYSGNTIYF.

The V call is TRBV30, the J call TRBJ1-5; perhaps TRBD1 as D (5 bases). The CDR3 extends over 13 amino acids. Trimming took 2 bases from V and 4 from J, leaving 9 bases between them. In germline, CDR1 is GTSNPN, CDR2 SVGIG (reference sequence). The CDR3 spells CAWSLGGNQPQHF. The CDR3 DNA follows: TGTGCCTGGAGTTTGGGGGGGAATCAGCCCCAGCATTTT.

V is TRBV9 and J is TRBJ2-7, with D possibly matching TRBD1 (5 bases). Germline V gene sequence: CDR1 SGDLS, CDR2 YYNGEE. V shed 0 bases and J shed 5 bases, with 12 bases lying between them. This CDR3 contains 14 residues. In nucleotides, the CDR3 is TGTGCCAGCAGCGTAGGGACAATCCCCCACGAGCAGTACTTC. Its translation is CASSVGTIPHEQYF.

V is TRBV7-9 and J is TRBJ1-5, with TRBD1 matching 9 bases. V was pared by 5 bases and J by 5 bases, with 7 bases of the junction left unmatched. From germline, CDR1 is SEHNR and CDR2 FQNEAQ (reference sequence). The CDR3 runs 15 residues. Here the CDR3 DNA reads TGTGCCAGCAGCGTAGGGACAGGGAGGGATCAGCCCCAGCATTTT. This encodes CASSVGTGRDQPQHF.

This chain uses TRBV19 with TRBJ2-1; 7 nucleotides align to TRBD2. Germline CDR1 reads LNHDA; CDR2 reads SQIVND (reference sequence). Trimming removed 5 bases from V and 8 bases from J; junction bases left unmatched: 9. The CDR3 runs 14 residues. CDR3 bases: TGTGCCAGTAGTCCGGGACTATTGGTCTATGAGCAGTTCTTC. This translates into CASSPGLLVYEQFF. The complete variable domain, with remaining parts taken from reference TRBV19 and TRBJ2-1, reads DGGITQSPKYLFRKEGQNVTLSCEQNLNHDAMYWYRQDPGQGLRLIYYSQIVNDFQKGDIAEGYSVSREKKESFPLTVTSAQKNPTAFYLCASSPGLLVYEQFFGPGTRLTVL.

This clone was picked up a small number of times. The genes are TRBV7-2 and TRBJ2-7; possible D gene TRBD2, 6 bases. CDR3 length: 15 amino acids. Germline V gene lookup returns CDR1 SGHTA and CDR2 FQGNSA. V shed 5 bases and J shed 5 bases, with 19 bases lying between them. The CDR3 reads CASSLLAPIIHEQYF. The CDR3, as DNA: TGTGCCAGCAGCCTCCTAGCGCCTATTATCCACGAGCAGTACTTC.

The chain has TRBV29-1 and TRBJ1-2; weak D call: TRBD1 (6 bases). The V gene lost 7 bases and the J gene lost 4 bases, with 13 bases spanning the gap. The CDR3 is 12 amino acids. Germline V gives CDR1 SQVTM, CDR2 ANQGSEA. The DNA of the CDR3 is TGCAGCGCCTTAGACAGGCTCTATGGCTACACCTTC. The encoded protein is CSALDRLYGYTF.

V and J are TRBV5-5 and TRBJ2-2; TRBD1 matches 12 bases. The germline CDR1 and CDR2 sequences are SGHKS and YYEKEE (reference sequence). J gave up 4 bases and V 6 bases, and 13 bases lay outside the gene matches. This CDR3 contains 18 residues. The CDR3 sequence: CASKKGQGASTSTGELFF. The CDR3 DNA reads TGTGCCAGCAAGAAGGGACAGGGGGCCTCTACGAGCACCGGGGAGCTGTTTTTT.

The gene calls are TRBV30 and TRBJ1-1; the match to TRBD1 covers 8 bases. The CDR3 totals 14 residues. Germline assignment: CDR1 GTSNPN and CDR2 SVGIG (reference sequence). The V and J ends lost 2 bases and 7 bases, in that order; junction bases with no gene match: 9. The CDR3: CAWSLVQGVSEAFF. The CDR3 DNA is TGTGCCTGGAGTTTAGTACAGGGGGTTAGTGAAGCTTTCTTT.

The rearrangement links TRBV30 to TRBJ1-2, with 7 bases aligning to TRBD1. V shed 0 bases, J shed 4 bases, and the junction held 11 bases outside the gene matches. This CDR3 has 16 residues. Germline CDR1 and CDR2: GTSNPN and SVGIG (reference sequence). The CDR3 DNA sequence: TGTGCCTGGAGTGTGACTTTAGGGGGCGCAGGCTATGGCTACACCTTC. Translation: CAWSVTLGGAGYGYTF.

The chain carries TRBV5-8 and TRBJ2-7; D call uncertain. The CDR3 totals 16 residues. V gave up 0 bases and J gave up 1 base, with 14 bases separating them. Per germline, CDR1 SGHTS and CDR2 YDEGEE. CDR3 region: CASSLDTGRRSYEQYF. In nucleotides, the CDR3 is TGTGCCAGCAGCTTGGACACTGGCAGGCGATCCTACGAGCAGTACTTC.

This CDR3 reads CASSNNRGTEAFF. CDR3 nucleotides: TGTGCCAGTAGTAACAACCGGGGAACTGAAGCTTTCTTT. J is TRBJ1-1 and V is TRBV19; D remains ambiguous. The germline CDR1 and CDR2 sequences are LNHDA and SQIVND (reference sequence). The CDR3 is 13 residues long. V gave up 4 bases and J gave up 5 bases, with 11 bases separating them.

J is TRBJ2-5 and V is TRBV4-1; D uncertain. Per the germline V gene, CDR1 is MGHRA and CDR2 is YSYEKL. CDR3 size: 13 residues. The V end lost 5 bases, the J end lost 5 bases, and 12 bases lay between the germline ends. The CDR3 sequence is CASSSSGSETQYF. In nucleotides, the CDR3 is TGCGCCAGCAGCTCATCCGGGTCCGAGACCCAGTACTTC.

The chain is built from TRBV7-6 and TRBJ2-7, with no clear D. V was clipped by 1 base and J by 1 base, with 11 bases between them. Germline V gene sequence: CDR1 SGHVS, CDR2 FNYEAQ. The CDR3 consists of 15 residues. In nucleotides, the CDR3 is TGTGCCAGCAGCTTAGAAGTCGCTGAGTCCTACGAGCAGTACTTC. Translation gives CASSLEVAESYEQYF. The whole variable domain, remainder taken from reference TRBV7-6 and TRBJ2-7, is GAGVSQSPRYKVTKRGQDVALRCDPISGHVSLYWYRQALGQGPEFLTYFNYEAQQDKSGLPNDRFSAERPEGSISTLTIQRTEQRDSAMYRCASSLEVAESYEQYFGPGTRLTVT.

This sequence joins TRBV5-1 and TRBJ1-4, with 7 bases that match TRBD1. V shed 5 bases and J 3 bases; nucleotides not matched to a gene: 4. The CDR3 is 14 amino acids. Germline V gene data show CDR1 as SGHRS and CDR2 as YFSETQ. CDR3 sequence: CASRLTGPNEKLFF. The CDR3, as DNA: TGCGCCAGCAGGCTGACAGGGCCTAATGAAAAACTGTTTTTT.

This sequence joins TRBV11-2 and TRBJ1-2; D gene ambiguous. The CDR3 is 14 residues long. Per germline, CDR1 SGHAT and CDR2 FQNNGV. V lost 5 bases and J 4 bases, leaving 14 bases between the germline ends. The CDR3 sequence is CASSPLLQPYGYTF. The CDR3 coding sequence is TGTGCCAGCAGCCCCCTACTCCAACCCTATGGCTACACCTTC. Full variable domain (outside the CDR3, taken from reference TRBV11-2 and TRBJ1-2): EAGVAQSPRYKIIEKRQSVAFWCNPISGHATLYWYQQILGQGPKLLIQFQNNGVVDDSQLPKDRFSAERLKGVDSTLKIQPAKLEDSAVYLCASSPLLQPYGYTFGSGTRLTVV.

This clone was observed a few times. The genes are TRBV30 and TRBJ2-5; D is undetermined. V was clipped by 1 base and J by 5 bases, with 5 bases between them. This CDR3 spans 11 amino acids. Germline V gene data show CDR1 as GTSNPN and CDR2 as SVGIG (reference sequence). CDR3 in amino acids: CAWSDFETQYF. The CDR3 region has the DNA TGTGCCTGGAGTGACTTCGAGACCCAGTACTTC.

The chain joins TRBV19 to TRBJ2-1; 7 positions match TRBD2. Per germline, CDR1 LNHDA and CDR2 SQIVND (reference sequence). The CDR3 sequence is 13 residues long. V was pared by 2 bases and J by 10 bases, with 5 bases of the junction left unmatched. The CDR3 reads CASSISDGGEQFF. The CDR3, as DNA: TGTGCCAGTAGTATATCTGACGGGGGGGAGCAGTTCTTC.

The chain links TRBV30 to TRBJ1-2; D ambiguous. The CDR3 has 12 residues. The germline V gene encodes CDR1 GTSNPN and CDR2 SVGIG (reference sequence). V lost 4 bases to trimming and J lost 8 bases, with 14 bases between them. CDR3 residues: CAWTLPEKGYTF. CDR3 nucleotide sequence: TGTGCCTGGACTCTTCCGGAGAAAGGCTACACCTTC. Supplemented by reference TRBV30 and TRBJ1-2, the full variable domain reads SQTIHQWPATLVQPVGSPLSLECTVEGTSNPNLYWYRQAAGRGLQLLFYSVGIGQISSEVPQNLSASRPQDRQFILSSKKLLLSDSGFYLCAWTLPEKGYTFGSGTRLTVV.

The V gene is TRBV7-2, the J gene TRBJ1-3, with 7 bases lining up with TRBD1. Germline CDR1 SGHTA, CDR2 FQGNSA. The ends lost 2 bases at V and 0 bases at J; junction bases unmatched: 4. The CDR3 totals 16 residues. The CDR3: CASSLSGDSSGNTIYF. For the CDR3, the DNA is TGTGCCAGCAGCTTAAGTGGGGACAGCTCTGGAAACACCATATATTTT.

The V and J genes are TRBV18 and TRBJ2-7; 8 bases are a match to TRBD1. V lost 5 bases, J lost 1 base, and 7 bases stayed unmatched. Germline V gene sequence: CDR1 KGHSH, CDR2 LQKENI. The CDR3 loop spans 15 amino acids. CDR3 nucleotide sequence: TGTGCCAGCTCAAGCCGGGACAGGCGTTCCTACGAGCAGTACTTC. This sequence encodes CASSSRDRRSYEQYF.

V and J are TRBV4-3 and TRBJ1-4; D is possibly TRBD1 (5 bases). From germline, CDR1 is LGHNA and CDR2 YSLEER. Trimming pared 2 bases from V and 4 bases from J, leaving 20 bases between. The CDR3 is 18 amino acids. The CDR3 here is CASSQKSSTDRVNEKLFF. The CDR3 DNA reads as TGCGCCAGCAGCCAAAAATCTTCGACCGACAGAGTTAATGAAAAACTGTTTTTT.

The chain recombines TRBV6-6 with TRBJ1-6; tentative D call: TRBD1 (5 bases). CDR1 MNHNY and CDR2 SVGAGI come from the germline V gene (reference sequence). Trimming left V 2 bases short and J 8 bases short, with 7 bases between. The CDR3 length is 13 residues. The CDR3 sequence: CASSYRGDSPLHF. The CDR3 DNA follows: TGTGCCAGCAGTTACAGGGGCGATTCACCCCTCCACTTT.

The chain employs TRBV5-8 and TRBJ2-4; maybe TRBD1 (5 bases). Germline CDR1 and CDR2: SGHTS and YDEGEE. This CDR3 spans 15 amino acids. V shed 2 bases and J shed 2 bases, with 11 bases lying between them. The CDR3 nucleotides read TGTGCCAGCAGCTTAGCAGGGCGACCCAAAAACATTCAGTACTTC. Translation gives CASSLAGRPKNIQYF.